A single sample gave rise to the 19 T cell receptor beta chains below, sequenced in a study of T cell responses to AZD1222 COVID-19 vaccine. Generated by immunoSEQ multiplex PCR, the TCRdb table keeps only in-frame clones and is missing some. The sample has about 160,000 clones, 80% to 95% seen once. Sequences were derived from peripheral blood, sampled on day 0 of AZD1222 vaccination. The receptors here all came from an adult in good health.

The chain employs TRBV10-2 and TRBJ2-7, with D maybe TRBD2 (6 bases). Germline V gene lookup returns CDR1 WSHSY and CDR2 SAAADI. V was shortened by 3 bases and J by 2 bases, with 11 bases between the two germline ends. The CDR3 sequence is 14 residues long. For the CDR3, the DNA is TGCGCCAGCAGTGAAAGGCGGGACCCCTACGAGCAGTACTTC. This sequence encodes CASSERRDPYEQYF.

The chain's CDR3 is CASSLDRTAYEQYF. CDR3 in DNA: TGTGCCAGCAGCCTGGACAGGACCGCATACGAGCAGTACTTC. V gene TRBV3-1 (or the pseudogene TRBV3-2) combines with J gene TRBJ2-7; 7 bases map to TRBD1. The ends lost 4 bases at V and 4 bases at J; junction bases unmatched: 7. Germline-derived CDR1 and CDR2 are LGHDT and YNNKEL (reference sequence). The CDR3 covers 14 residues.

The chain is built from TRBV18 and TRBJ1-5, with D unresolved. The length of the CDR3 is 15 residues. The germline V and J ends were trimmed by 4 bases and 0 bases, with 10 bases remaining between them. Germline values: CDR1 KGHSH, CDR2 LQKENI. CDR3 residues: CASSRNQNSNQPQHF. The CDR3 DNA reads TGTGCCAGCTCACGAAATCAAAATAGCAATCAGCCCCAGCATTTT. Using reference TRBV18 and TRBJ1-5 for the parts outside the CDR3, the full variable domain is NAGVMQNPRHLVRRRGQEARLRCSPMKGHSHVYWYRQLPEEGLKFMVYLQKENIIDESGMPKERFSAEFPKEGPSILRIQQVVRGDSAAYFCASSRNQNSNQPQHFGDGTRLSIL.

The rearrangement links TRBV5-6 to TRBJ1-4; D may be TRBD1 (5 bases). The CDR3 has 14 amino acids. V lost 2 bases to trimming and J lost 8 bases, with 13 bases between them. The germline gives CDR1 SGHDT, CDR2 YYEEEE. CDR3 loop: CASSFRGNKEKLFF. The CDR3, as DNA: TGTGCCAGCAGCTTTAGGGGTAACAAAGAAAAACTGTTTTTT.

In its sample, this clone was seen once. The chain has TRBV4-1 and TRBJ1-2; D unresolved. V shed 0 bases and J shed 4 bases, with 15 bases lying between them. The germline CDR1 and CDR2 sequences are MGHRA and YSYEKL. The CDR3 is 16 amino acids. The DNA for the CDR3 is TGCGCCAGCAGCCAAGATCTAGTCAGGCCCAGCTATGGCTACACCTTC. Amino acid sequence: CASSQDLVRPSYGYTF.

The chain carries TRBV5-5 and TRBJ1-2; 10 bases are a match to TRBD1. CDR1 SGHKS and CDR2 YYEKEE come from the germline V gene (reference sequence). Germline trimming cut 4 bases from V and 10 bases from J; bases unmatched to any gene: 7. This CDR3 is built from 13 residues. In DNA, the CDR3 is TGTGCCAGCAGCGGGGAGGGACAGGGGAACTACACCTTC. Protein sequence: CASSGEGQGNYTF.

The V and J genes are TRBV6-5 and TRBJ2-2, with 8 bases matching TRBD1. CDR1 MNHEY and CDR2 SVGAGI come from the germline V gene. CDR3 length equals 16 residues. V lost 4 bases to trimming and J lost 0 bases; unmatched junction nucleotides: 4. The CDR3 reads CASSLQTGANTGELFF. CDR3 DNA: TGTGCCAGCAGTTTACAGACAGGGGCGAACACCGGGGAGCTGTTTTTT.

For this clone: At one of its ends the junction is not consistent with the germline gene, which may arise from a read error. The chain links TRBV15 to TRBJ2-7, with D tentatively TRBD2 (5 bases). Germline CDR1 is LNHNV and CDR2 is YYDKDF (reference sequence). The length of the CDR3 is 12 residues. CDR3 protein: CATSRDLTGLDF. The CDR3 DNA reads as TGTGCCACCAGCAGAGATCTAACGGGATTAGACTTC.

The chain recombines TRBV28 with TRBJ2-3; D may match TRBD1 or TRBD2 (5 bases each). The CDR3 runs to 17 residues. Trimming left V 7 bases short and J 0 bases short, with 20 bases between. Germline V gene sequence: CDR1 MDHEN, CDR2 SYDVKM. In nucleotides, the CDR3 is TGTGCCAGCACCCAGACCGGGACCCAAGGAAGCACAGATACGCAGTATTTT. Its protein is CASTQTGTQGSTDTQYF.

The chain employs TRBV6-1 and TRBJ2-2; D may match TRBD1 or TRBD2 (6 bases each). The germline V gene encodes CDR1 MNHNS and CDR2 SASEGT. The length of the CDR3 is 14 residues. V lost 2 bases to trimming and J lost 6 bases, with 10 bases between them. The CDR3 is CASSELGGAGELFF. The DNA for the CDR3 is TGTGCCAGCAGTGAACTGGGGGGCGCCGGGGAGCTGTTTTTT.

V and J are TRBV4-2 and TRBJ2-1; D unclear. V was shortened by 0 bases and J by 9 bases, with 12 bases between the two germline ends. The germline gives CDR1 LGHNA, CDR2 YNFKEQ. This CDR3 has 14 amino acids. CDR3 sequence (DNA): TGTGCCAGCAGCCAAGATCCGTTGGTGTCTGAGCAGTTCTTC. It codes for CASSQDPLVSEQFF.

This clone has only a few counts. The same CDR3 also results from other DNA sequences found in this sample. V is TRBV4-1 and J is TRBJ2-7; 7 positions match TRBD1. Per germline, CDR1 MGHRA and CDR2 YSYEKL. V was pared by 1 base and J by 4 bases, with 4 bases of the junction left unmatched. The CDR3 spans 14 residues. DNA for the CDR3: TGCGCCAGCAGCCAAGGACAGGGAACTTACGAGCAGTACTTC. Translating gives CASSQGQGTYEQYF.

The gene calls are TRBV4-1 and TRBJ2-2; 9 nucleotides line up with TRBD1. CDR1 MGHRA and CDR2 YSYEKL come from the germline V gene. The CDR3 contains 15 residues. The ends lost 2 bases at V and 7 bases at J; junction bases unmatched: 5. CDR3: CASSQTGGAGGELFF. CDR3 bases: TGCGCCAGCAGCCAAACAGGGGGCGCGGGCGGGGAGCTGTTTTTT.

The gene calls are TRBV3-1 (or the pseudogene TRBV3-2) and TRBJ2-4; D possibly corresponds to TRBD1 (7 bases). The CDR3 has 17 amino acids. CDR1 LGHDT and CDR2 YNNKEL come from the germline V gene (reference sequence). Trimming removed 5 bases at V and 0 bases at J, with 17 bases between. The CDR3 sequence is CASSTRRDSQAKNIQYF. CDR3 bases: TGTGCCAGCAGCACCCGGCGGGACAGCCAAGCCAAAAACATTCAGTACTTC.

The CDR3 sequence: CASSHTREQFF. CDR3 DNA: TGTGCCAGCAGCCATACTAGGGAGCAGTTCTTC. The genes are TRBV5-5 and TRBJ2-1; D is perhaps TRBD2 (5 bases). CDR3 length equals 11 residues. Germline CDR1 SGHKS, CDR2 YYEKEE (reference sequence). Deletions cut 4 bases from V and 10 bases from J, with 9 bases between.

The chain employs TRBV19 and TRBJ1-5; maybe TRBD1 (6 bases). The CDR3 runs 16 residues. The ends were cut back, 3 bases at V and 2 bases at J, with 14 bases in the middle. Germline V gives CDR1 LNHDA, CDR2 SQIVND (reference sequence). Written as DNA, the CDR3 is TGTGCCAGTAGTATGGGGGTACAGGGCGGCAATCAGCCCCAGCATTTT. Amino acid sequence: CASSMGVQGGNQPQHF.

The rearrangement uses TRBV3-1 (or the pseudogene TRBV3-2) and TRBJ1-4; unclear D gene. CDR3 size: 12 residues. Germline-derived CDR1 and CDR2 are LGHDT and YNNKEL (reference sequence). Trimming shortened V by 4 bases and J by 14 bases, and 14 bases separated the two germline ends. The CDR3 bases are TGTGCCAGCAGCCCATTGGGTGCGGGGCTGTTTTTT. Translated, it gives CASSPLGAGLFF.

The rearrangement links TRBV25-1 to TRBJ1-2; perhaps TRBD1 as D (6 bases). The V end was cut by 2 bases, the J end by 5 bases, with 9 bases between. Germline V gene lookup returns CDR1 MGHDK and CDR2 SYGVNS. The CDR3 totals 13 residues. The CDR3 nucleotides are TGTGCCAGCAGTGAAAGGGGGTTGTATGGCTACACCTTC. Protein sequence: CASSERGLYGYTF.

The chain recombines TRBV2 with TRBJ2-5; the D gene is possibly TRBD2 (5 bases). V was pared by 4 bases and J by 2 bases, with 11 bases between. The CDR3 has 14 amino acids. CDR1 and CDR2 from the germline V gene are SNHLY and FYNNEI. CDR3 coding DNA: TGTGCCAGCAGTGTTTTGAGGACTCAAGAGACCCAGTACTTC. It encodes CASSVLRTQETQYF.